The sequence of this T cell receptor (beta chain) was determined in a study of blood T cell repertoires in COVID-19. For the study at large: Specimens from acute and convalescent COVID-19 originated in the United States, Italy and Spain. PBMCs, B-cell-depleted T cells, or T cells were the source of the cDNA or gDNA that made up the material.

In the original analysis: Counts of nucleated cells, estimated from reference gene primer amplification, were obtained. TCRdb's copy holds only in-frame clones and misses some; the assay was immunoSEQ multiplex PCR. V and J calls and clone size are as listed in that table; D and trimming were resolved from the DNA. The data show 350,000 to 450,000 clones, more than 85% seen once. The sequenced sample consisted of peripheral blood. This TCR came from a human donor in a cohort sampled during active COVID-19.

This CDR3 reads CASSLEPLAGVNFGELFF. The CDR3 nucleotides read TGCGCCAGCAGCTTGGAACCTCTAGCGGGAGTAAACTTCGGGGAGCTGTTTTTT. V and J are TRBV5-1 and TRBJ2-2; 10 nucleotides line up with TRBD2. After removal of 0 bases from V and 7 bases from J, the junction contained 12 bases not matched to a gene. Germline V gives CDR1 SGHRS, CDR2 YFSETQ. This CDR3 is 18 amino acids long.